The 13 T cell receptor beta chains in this list originate from one sample, sequenced in a study of monozygotic twins with inflammatory bowel disease. TCRdb processed the 5' RACE reads again and assigns one entry to each CDR3 protein, with no DNA. The sample holds 150,000 to 200,000 distinct CDR3 sequences. The sample was blood. These receptors originate from a human donor with ulcerative colitis or Crohn's disease, or a healthy co-twin of an affected twin (not recorded which).

The chain combines TRBV7-3 with TRBJ2-7; absent DNA, TCRdb's TRBD1 call cannot be checked. The germline gives CDR1 SGHTA, CDR2 FQGTGA. This CDR3 comprises 15 residues. The CDR3 region is CASSLNHRGRDEQYF.

V is TRBV7-3 and J is TRBJ2-7; TCRdb selects TRBD2, and the lack of DNA leaves this call unchecked. CDR3 length: 14 amino acids. Germline V gene sequence: CDR1 SGHTA, CDR2 FQGTGA. CDR3 residues: CASSLGSPPYEQYF.

V usage is TRBV20-1 and J usage is TRBJ1-5; lacking DNA, the TRBD1 call made by TCRdb goes unchecked. The CDR3 covers 15 residues. CDR1 DFQATT and CDR2 SNEGSKA come from the germline V gene (reference sequence). The CDR3 reads CSARIDRLSNQPQHF.

The rearrangement links TRBV7-2 to TRBJ2-5; without DNA, the TCRdb call of TRBD1 cannot be checked. The CDR3 runs to 17 residues. Germline lookup yields CDR1 SGHTA and CDR2 FQGNSA. CDR3 region: CASSSRPGTVVEETQYF.

The chain has TRBV30 and TRBJ2-5; TCRdb gives TRBD2 as the D gene, but with no DNA this cannot be confirmed. The CDR3 loop spans 15 amino acids. Per the germline V gene, CDR1 is GTSNPN and CDR2 is SVGIG (reference sequence). The CDR3 is CAWSVDPEGQETQYF.

The chain recombines TRBV29-1 with TRBJ1-2; lacking DNA, the TRBD1 call made by TCRdb goes unchecked. Germline-derived CDR1 and CDR2 are SQVTM and ANQGSEA. The CDR3 extends over 12 amino acids. CDR3 amino acids: CSVEAGMGGYTF.

The V and J genes are TRBV19 and TRBJ1-3; TCRdb lists TRBD1, though no DNA is available to test this call. CDR3 length equals 15 residues. CDR1 is LNHDA and CDR2 is SQIVND in the germline V gene (reference sequence). The CDR3 loop reads CASSTRVGSGNTIYF.

The rearrangement joins TRBV14 to TRBJ1-5. This CDR3 has 17 amino acids. Germline CDR1 is SGHDN and CDR2 is FVKESK. This chain's CDR3 is CASSQVLGGEGNQPQHF.

The chain is built from TRBV2 and TRBJ2-1. Germline CDR1 SNHLY, CDR2 FYNNEI. The CDR3 is made up of 11 amino acids. This chain's CDR3 is CASTINNEQFF. Using reference TRBV2 and TRBJ2-1 for the parts outside the CDR3, the full variable domain is EPEVTQTPSHQVTQMGQEVILRCVPISNHLYFYWYRQILGQKVEFLVSFYNNEISEKSEIFDDQFSVERPDGSNFTLKIRSTKLEDSAMYFCASTINNEQFFGPGTRLTVL.

The rearrangement links TRBV20-1 to TRBJ2-1; the D gene TCRdb calls, TRBD2, cannot be checked with no DNA. The V gene's germline CDR1 is DFQATT and CDR2 SNEGSKA (reference sequence). This CDR3 region has 17 residues. CDR3 loop: CSAVGEREGQAYNEQFF.

This sequence joins TRBV4-1 and TRBJ2-1. Germline assignment: CDR1 MGHRA and CDR2 YSYEKL. The CDR3 runs 15 residues. The CDR3: CASSPSSASYNEQFF.

CDR3 sequence: CASGLVRTSPGELFF. The genes are TRBV12-5 and TRBJ2-2; TCRdb designates TRBD2, a call that cannot be tested without DNA. CDR3 length: 15 residues. The germline V gene has CDR1 LGHNT and CDR2 FRNRAP.

The CDR3 protein is CASRRAGGGTSNTGELFF. V gene TRBV11-2 combines with J gene TRBJ2-2; the D call from TCRdb, TRBD2, cannot be confirmed without DNA. The CDR3 has 18 amino acids. Per germline, CDR1 SGHAT and CDR2 FQNNGV.